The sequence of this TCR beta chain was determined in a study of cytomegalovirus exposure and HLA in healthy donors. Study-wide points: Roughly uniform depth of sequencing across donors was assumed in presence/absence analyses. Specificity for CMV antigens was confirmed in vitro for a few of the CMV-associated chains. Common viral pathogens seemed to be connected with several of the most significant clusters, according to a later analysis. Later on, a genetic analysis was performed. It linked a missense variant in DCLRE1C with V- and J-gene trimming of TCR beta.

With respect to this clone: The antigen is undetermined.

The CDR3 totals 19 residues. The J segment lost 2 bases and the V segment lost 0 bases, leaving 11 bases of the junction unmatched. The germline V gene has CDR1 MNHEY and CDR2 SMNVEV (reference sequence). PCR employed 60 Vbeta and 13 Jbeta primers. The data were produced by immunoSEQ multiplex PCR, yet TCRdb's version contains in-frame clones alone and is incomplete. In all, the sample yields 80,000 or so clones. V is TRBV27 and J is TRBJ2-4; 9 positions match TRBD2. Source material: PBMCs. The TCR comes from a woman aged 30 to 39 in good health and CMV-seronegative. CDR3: CASSLSGLAGRVTKNIQYF. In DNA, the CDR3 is TGTGCCAGCAGTTTATCGGGGCTAGCGGGGAGGGTAACCAAAAACATTCAGTACTTC.